The rows below give T cell receptor beta chains drawn from one sample of a study of tumor-infiltrating lymphocytes in localized non-small cell lung cancer. Using immunoSEQ multiplex PCR, the repertoire was profiled, and TCRdb retains in-frame clones only, with some absent. The sample includes 12,000 or so clones, roughly 84% of them seen just once. The sample taken for sequencing was lung tumor tissue. These receptors were obtained from a human donor with non-small cell lung cancer. The CDR3 runs from the conserved cysteine through the conserved F or W. A D gene is named only where the DNA matches it firmly. Clone size is shown for a subset of rows, as once, few, many or a class of expanded clone.

>TRBV6-5|NA|TRBJ1-5|once
CASSYNLGVDQPQHF
TGTGCCAGCAGTTACAACTTGGGGGTTGATCAGCCCCAGCATTTT
>TRBV29-1|NA|TRBJ2-1|NA
CSVIGGSYNEQFF
TGCAGCGTGATAGGGGGGAGCTACAATGAGCAGTTCTTC
>TRBV6-4|NA|TRBJ1-6|few
CASSEGAFGNSPLHF
TGTGCCAGCAGTGAAGGGGCCTTTGGGAATTCACCCCTCCACTTT
>TRBV18|NA|TRBJ2-7|NA
CVSSPRGEASYEQYF
TGTGTCAGCTCACCAAGGGGGGAGGCCTCCTACGAGCAGTACTTC
>TRBV30|NA|TRBJ2-7|few
CAWSVGELYEQYF
TGTGCCTGGAGTGTGGGGGAACTTTACGAGCAGTACTTC
>TRBV30|NA|TRBJ2-7|NA
CAWSVGASEQYF
TGTGCCTGGAGTGTGGGTGCCTCCGAGCAGTACTTC
>TRBV5-4|NA|TRBJ2-3|NA
CASGPGSGTQYF
TGTGCCAGCGGACCAGGATCCGGTACGCAGTATTTT
>TRBV7-9|NA|TRBJ2-3|medium-sized
CASRGPRGPDTQYF
TGTGCCTCCAGAGGTCCCCGTGGGCCAGATACGCAGTATTTT
>TRBV11-1|TRBD1|TRBJ1-1|NA
CASSWTGARNTEAFF
TGTGCCAGCAGTTGGACAGGGGCCCGGAACACTGAAGCTTTCTTT
>TRBV27|NA|TRBJ2-2|few
CASSSGLATGELFF
TGTGCCAGCAGTTCGGGACTCGCCACCGGGGAGCTGTTTTTT
>TRBV10-3|TRBD1|TRBJ1-4|NA
CAISVGGGEKLFF
TGTGCCATCAGTGTAGGGGGCGGTGAAAAACTGTTTTTT
>TRBV5-4|TRBD1|TRBJ1-1|few
CASRSQGVGTEAFF
TGTGCCAGCAGGTCTCAGGGGGTTGGCACTGAAGCTTTCTTT
>TRBV11-2|NA|TRBJ1-3|NA
CASSSWALGGTIYF
TGTGCCAGCAGCTCTTGGGCTCTTGGTGGCACCATATATTTT
>TRBV7-9|NA|TRBJ1-5|once
CASSLLGSNQPQHF
TGTGCCAGCAGCTTATTGGGGAGCAATCAGCCCCAGCATTTT
>TRBV14|NA|TRBJ2-2|NA
CASSQAGGSTGELFF
TGTGCCAGCAGCCAAGCAGGGGGGAGCACCGGGGAGCTGTTTTTT
>TRBV2|TRBD2|TRBJ2-7|few
CASSVSASGRAAEQYF
TGTGCCAGCAGTGTTTCGGCTAGCGGGAGGGCCGCCGAGCAGTACTTC
>TRBV10-3|NA|TRBJ1-3|NA
CAISPQQGYTIYF
TGTGCCATCAGCCCTCAACAGGGTTACACCATATATTTT
>TRBV7-6|TRBD2|TRBJ2-1|NA
CASSFSGTNNEQFF
TGTGCCAGCAGCTTTAGCGGGACGAACAATGAGCAGTTCTTC
>TRBV5-1|TRBD1|TRBJ1-4|once
CASSRSGGGEKLFF
TGCGCCAGCAGCAGGTCAGGGGGCGGCGAAAAACTGTTTTTT
>TRBV7-9|NA|TRBJ1-1|NA
CASSSWGVVAAEAFF
TGTGCCAGCAGCTCGTGGGGGGTTGTGGCAGCTGAAGCTTTCTTT
>TRBV6-6|NA|TRBJ2-7|NA
CASSIYSGPSYEQYF
TGTGCCAGCAGCATCTACTCGGGACCCTCCTACGAGCAGTACTTC
>TRBV7-9|NA|TRBJ1-2|NA
CASSLGRSYGYTF
TGTGCCAGCAGCCTGGGGCGGAGCTATGGCTACACCTTC
>TRBV5-8|NA|TRBJ1-2|few
CASSSRQRGANYGYTF
TGTGCCAGCAGCAGTAGACAGCGGGGAGCTAACTATGGCTACACCTTC
>TRBV18|NA|TRBJ1-1|NA
CASSPPGAWGTEAFF
TGTGCCAGCTCACCTCCGGGGGCGTGGGGCACTGAAGCTTTCTTT
>TRBV9|TRBD1|TRBJ2-2|NA
CASSVTGGTGELFF
TGTGCCAGCAGCGTTACAGGGGGGACCGGGGAGCTGTTTTTT
>TRBV18|NA|TRBJ1-3|NA
CASSRDQSGNTIYF
TGTGCCAGCTCACGGGACCAATCTGGAAACACCATATATTTT
>TRBV4-3|TRBD2|TRBJ2-6|once
CASSQRTSGGSGANVLTF
TGCGCCAGCAGCCAAAGGACTAGCGGGGGCTCTGGGGCCAACGTCCTGACTTTC
>TRBV10-3|TRBD1|TRBJ2-5|NA
CAISVSGTGKETQYF
TGTGCCATCAGTGTCTCCGGGACAGGAAAAGAGACCCAGTACTTC
>TRBV5-1|NA|TRBJ2-3|few
CASSLMSGYLPSTDTQYF
TGCGCCAGCAGCTTGATGTCAGGATACCTCCCTAGCACAGATACGCAGTATTTT
>TRBV28|TRBD1|TRBJ2-1|NA
CASSDRVLQFF
TGTGCCAGCAGCGACAGGGTCCTTCAGTTCTTC
>TRBV7-9|TRBD2|TRBJ2-7|NA
CASSSTSPAYEQYF
TGTGCCAGCAGCTCGACTAGCCCTGCCTACGAGCAGTACTTC
>TRBV7-2|TRBD1|TRBJ1-5|NA
CASSFSGGSNQPQHF
TGTGCCAGCAGCTTCTCAGGGGGGAGCAATCAGCCCCAGCATTTT
>TRBV9|TRBD2|TRBJ2-3|NA
CASSVGASGGAVDTQYF
TGTGCCAGCAGCGTAGGGGCTAGCGGGGGGGCGGTAGATACGCAGTATTTT
>TRBV5-1|TRBD2|TRBJ2-1|NA
CASSPEVGGLAGAHNEQFF
TGCGCCAGCAGCCCGGAGGTGGGGGGGCTAGCGGGGGCTCACAATGAGCAGTTCTTC
>TRBV2|NA|TRBJ1-3|NA
CASKGLYSGNTIYF
TGTGCCAGCAAAGGACTCTACTCTGGAAACACCATATATTTT
>TRBV4-1|TRBD1|TRBJ2-3|NA
CASSQLDRGEADTQYF
TGCGCCAGCAGCCAATTGGACAGGGGAGAGGCGGATACGCAGTATTTT
>TRBV5-1|NA|TRBJ2-7|once
CASRAASYEQYF
TGCGCCAGCAGGGCAGCTTCCTACGAGCAGTACTTC
>TRBV27|NA|TRBJ2-3|NA
CASSLGASTDTQYF
TGTGCCAGCAGTTTAGGGGCCAGCACAGATACGCAGTATTTT
>TRBV19|NA|TRBJ2-6|NA
CASSIIRQLGANVLTF
TGTGCCAGTAGTATAATAAGACAGCTCGGGGCCAACGTCCTGACTTTC
>TRBV6-5|NA|TRBJ2-4|once
CASSYSVGHGNQYF
TGTGCCAGCAGTTACTCCGTGGGACATGGGAATCAGTACTTC
>TRBV7-9|TRBD1|TRBJ1-2|NA
CASSSSPRDRVFGYTF
TGTGCCAGCAGTTCAAGCCCCAGGGACAGGGTATTTGGCTACACCTTC
>TRBV11-1|TRBD2|TRBJ2-1|NA
CASSPTSGRLNEQFF
TGTGCCAGCAGCCCAACCAGCGGGAGATTGAATGAGCAGTTCTTC
>TRBV29-1|TRBD2|TRBJ2-1|NA
CSVEGPGGDEQFF
TGCAGCGTTGAGGGTCCGGGGGGGGATGAGCAGTTCTTC
>TRBV5-1|NA|TRBJ1-1|NA
CASRLSTGPNTEAFF
TGCGCCAGCAGACTAAGTACAGGGCCGAACACTGAAGCTTTCTTT
>TRBV12-2|NA|TRBJ2-7|NA
CASPWTGSYEQYF
TGTGCAAGTCCTTGGACAGGGTCCTACGAGCAGTACTTC
>TRBV6-9|NA|TRBJ2-2|NA
CASSRTGELFF
TGTGCCAGCAGTCGCACCGGGGAGCTGTTTTTT
>TRBV28|TRBD2|TRBJ2-7|NA
CASSSTGLALSYEQYF
TGTGCCAGCAGTTCCACCGGACTAGCGCTCTCCTACGAGCAGTACTTC
>TRBV11-2|NA|TRBJ2-2|NA
CASSLGLNTGELFF
TGTGCCAGCAGCTTAGGACTAAACACCGGGGAGCTGTTTTTT